The entry below gives a single T cell receptor (beta chain) sequence along with its context. Its antigen is unknown. Specified time point: newly diagnosed GD, antithyroid drugs for less than 3 months. TCR sequences were obtained from RNA taken from PBMCs. Trimming cost V 6 bases and J 2 bases, with 14 bases left between them. The length of the CDR3 is 15 residues. Germline V CDR1 and CDR2: SEHNR, FQNEAQ (reference sequence). The data derive from a study of regulatory T cells in long-lasting Graves disease. Findings and limits, study-wide: TRBV28, TRBJ1-2 and TRBJ2-5 were favored in persistent disease.

To make TCR beta libraries, researchers used iRepertoire HTBI primers and Arm-PCR of CDR3 regions. Per the original data handling: Across the samples, identification revealed about 62 TRBV and 12 to 15 TRBJ segments. TCRdb re-derived calls from the multiplex PCR reads in MiXCR, one entry per CDR3 protein. These V and J calls are TCRdb output, not the study's own analysis. Of 500,000 or so distinct CDR3 sequences listed, around 13% are singletons. Separately, the same data were catalogued under a study of T cells in Graves' hyperthyroidism and ophthalmopathy.

The sample in question was peripheral blood mononuclear cells (PBMCs), obtained at new diagnosis, from a patient treated with antithyroid drugs. The clonotype originates from a woman aged 50 to 65 with Graves disease. The chain combines TRBV7-9 with TRBJ1-3; D not certain. Here the CDR3 reads CASSPTHVAGNTIYF. The CDR3 bases are TGTGCCAGCAGTCCAACTCATGTAGCTGGAAACACCATATATTTT.